A selection of T cell receptor beta chains follows, all from one sample in a study of vaccination and CD4 T cells after COVID-19. These receptors' targets are unknown. One entry per CDR3 protein results from TCRdb running MiXCR on the PCR reads. The sample shows more than 9,000 distinct CDR3 sequences, about 48% of them seen only once. Sequenced sample: CD4+ T cells from blood, cultured in vitro. The receptors stem from a human donor who had recovered from COVID-19. Both conserved end residues are part of each CDR3. D genes are given only for firm matches. Rows give clone size only sometimes, using once, few, many, or a class for an expanded clone.

V gene,D gene,clone size,J gene,CDR3 DNA,CDR3 protein
TRBV7-3,TRBD2,.,TRBJ2-2,TGTGCCAGCAGCTTAACGAGTGGACTAGCCGGGGAGCTGTTTTTT,CASSLTSGLAGELFF
TRBV9,.,.,TRBJ1-2,TGTGCCAGCAGCGTAGAGGGCAGCCCGGAGAGAGCTAACTATGGCTACACCTTC,CASSVEGSPERANYGYTF
TRBV5-6,.,.,TRBJ1-2,TGTGCCAGCAGCTTCCCCCTAGGAGGGAAGTATGGCTACACCTTC,CASSFPLGGKYGYTF
TRBV7-8,TRBD2,.,TRBJ2-5,TGTGCCAGCAGCCCCACCAGCGGGAGAGGGGGGACCCAGTACTTC,CASSPTSGRGGTQYF
TRBV4-3,.,.,TRBJ2-2,TGCGCCAGCAGCCACAGGGTGGTCACCGGGGAGCTGTTTTTT,CASSHRVVTGELFF
TRBV5-1,TRBD1,.,TRBJ2-7,TGCGCCAGCAGCTCCCACGGGACAGGGGAGGACGAGCAGTACTTC,CASSSHGTGEDEQYF
TRBV5-1,.,.,TRBJ1-5,TGCGCCAGCAGCCTGGATGGGCAGCCCCAGCATTTT,CASSLDGQPQHF
TRBV6-2/TRBV6-3,TRBD2,few,TRBJ2-5,TGTGCCAGCAGTCCCAGGGGACTAGCGGGGGTAGAGACCCAGTACTTC,CASSPRGLAGVETQYF
TRBV19,.,few,TRBJ2-7,TGTGCCAGTAGTATGGTTGGATATTCGGCCTACGAGCAGTACTTC,CASSMVGYSAYEQYF
TRBV20-1,TRBD1,.,TRBJ1-2,TGCAGTGCTAGGGAGACAGGGCTAAACTATGGCTACACCTTC,CSARETGLNYGYTF
TRBV6-2/TRBV6-3,TRBD1,large,TRBJ1-1,TGTGCCAGTGGTGGAGACAGGGGCATGAACACTGAAGCTTTCTTT,CASGGDRGMNTEAFF
TRBV20-1,TRBD2,.,TRBJ2-3,TGCAGTGCTACCGGGATTGGGACTAGCGGAACAGATACGCAGTATTTT,CSATGIGTSGTDTQYF
TRBV10-3,TRBD1,.,TRBJ1-2,TGTGCCATCAGTGAGATGACAGGGATCAATGGCTACACCTTC,CAISEMTGINGYTF
TRBV6-1,.,.,TRBJ2-3,TGTGCCAGCAGACAGCTGGGTGGGAACACAGATACGCAGTATTTT,CASRQLGGNTDTQYF
TRBV10-3,TRBD2,few,TRBJ2-1,TGTGCCATCAGTGAGCAGCTAGCGGGAGTAGGTGAGCAGTTCTTC,CAISEQLAGVGEQFF
TRBV15,.,few,TRBJ2-2,TGTGCCACCAGCGCGGGACAGTCCACCGGGGAGCTGTTTTTT,CATSAGQSTGELFF
TRBV28,TRBD1,few,TRBJ2-7,TGTGCCAGCACTACCCCGGGACAGGCGACCTACGAGCAGTACTTC,CASTTPGQATYEQYF
TRBV7-2,TRBD2,.,TRBJ2-3,TGTGCCAGCAGCTTAGGGTGGGAGGGCCTGTACGGCACAGATACGCAGTATTTT,CASSLGWEGLYGTDTQYF
TRBV5-1,.,.,TRBJ1-1,TGCGCCAGCAGCCCCGGACAGAACACTGAAGCTTTCTTT,CASSPGQNTEAFF
TRBV12-3/TRBV12-4,.,once,TRBJ2-1,TGTGCCAGCAGTTTAGCGGCGAATGAGCAGTTCTTC,CASSLAANEQFF
TRBV20-1,.,.,TRBJ1-2,TGCAGTGCTAGAGTGTACGGGGAGCCTAGCTATGGCTACACCTTC,CSARVYGEPSYGYTF
TRBV6-2/TRBV6-3,TRBD2,.,TRBJ2-2,TGTGCCAGCAGGCCGGGACTAGCGGGCTCCGGGGAGCTGTTTTTT,CASRPGLAGSGELFF
TRBV7-8,.,.,TRBJ1-5,TGTGCCAGCAGCTTAGCGCGGTCAGGAGGGGAGAATCAGCCCCAGCATTTT,CASSLARSGGENQPQHF
TRBV7-2,.,.,TRBJ2-5,TGTGCCAGCAGCTTCAGGGGCCCCGAGACCCAGTACTTC,CASSFRGPETQYF
TRBV5-1,.,.,TRBJ1-1,TGCGCCAGCAGCTCAACACAGGGGAACACTGAAGCTTTCTTT,CASSSTQGNTEAFF
TRBV12-3/TRBV12-4,.,.,TRBJ1-1,TGTGCCAGCAGCCTCAGGGTGTCGGGGGAAGCTTTCTTT,CASSLRVSGEAFF
TRBV2,TRBD1,.,TRBJ1-5,TGTGCCAGCAGCACAGGGGCGAGGGGGCAGCCCCAGCATTTT,CASSTGARGQPQHF
TRBV19,TRBD2,.,TRBJ2-3,TGTGCCAGTAGTGGCTGGGCGGGGGGCACAGATACGCAGTATTTT,CASSGWAGGTDTQYF
TRBV6-1,TRBD1,.,TRBJ2-2,TGTGCCAGCAGCCGGGACAGGGGGCCCGGGGAGCTGTTTTTT,CASSRDRGPGELFF
TRBV12-3/TRBV12-4,.,.,TRBJ1-1,TGTGCCAGCAGTTTCGTGAACACTGAAGCTTTCTTT,CASSFVNTEAFF
TRBV4-2,.,.,TRBJ1-2,TGTGCCAGCAGCCAAGATAGGGTGGACTATGGCTACACCTTC,CASSQDRVDYGYTF
TRBV20-1,.,.,TRBJ1-6,TGCAGTGCTAGAGCGAACATCGGGATTTCACCCCTCCACTTT,CSARANIGISPLHF
TRBV12-3/TRBV12-4,.,few,TRBJ1-2,TGTGCCAGCAGTGTGACCGCAGGGACCGGCTACACCTTC,CASSVTAGTGYTF
TRBV7-3,.,few,TRBJ1-2,TGTGCCAGCAGCTTAACGCCGGGGGTCTATGGCTACACCTTC,CASSLTPGVYGYTF
TRBV28,.,.,TRBJ2-4,TGTGCCAGCAGCCCACTACCGGGCTGGGGAAACATTCAGTACTTC,CASSPLPGWGNIQYF
TRBV30,.,.,TRBJ1-6,TGTGCCTGGAGCTTCCTACAGGGTGTGAGGAATTCACCCCTCCACTTT,CAWSFLQGVRNSPLHF